These T cell receptor beta chains were read from a single sample in a study of T cell responses to AZD1222 COVID-19 vaccine. TCRdb's table, derived via immunoSEQ multiplex PCR, lists solely in-frame clones and lacks some. The sample has about 140,000 clones, about 86% seen once. Sequences were derived from peripheral blood, sampled 28 days after the second AZD1222 dose. These receptor sequences come from an adult who received the AZD1222 COVID-19 vaccine. Both conserved end residues are part of each CDR3. Fields, in order: clone size, V gene, CDR3 length, D gene, J gene, CDR3 protein. A D gene is named only where the DNA matches it firmly. Some rows mark clone size as missing; the rest say once, few, many or name a class of expanded clone.

clone size: few; V gene: TRBV6-1; CDR3 length: 14; D gene: -; J gene: TRBJ2-5; CDR3 protein: CASSEGPGQETQYF
clone size: -; V gene: TRBV6-5; CDR3 length: 16; D gene: TRBD1; J gene: TRBJ1-6; CDR3 protein: CASSYGTGGYNSPLHF
clone size: -; V gene: TRBV2; CDR3 length: 16; D gene: -; J gene: TRBJ2-7; CDR3 protein: CASSASGGYGSYEQYF
clone size: -; V gene: TRBV9; CDR3 length: 16; D gene: -; J gene: TRBJ2-3; CDR3 protein: CASSVGLPASTDTQYF
clone size: -; V gene: TRBV5-1; CDR3 length: 11; D gene: -; J gene: TRBJ2-1; CDR3 protein: CASRVSDEQFF
clone size: -; V gene: TRBV7-8; CDR3 length: 16; D gene: -; J gene: TRBJ2-6; CDR3 protein: CASSLGRVPGANVLTF
clone size: -; V gene: TRBV7-2; CDR3 length: 11; D gene: -; J gene: TRBJ2-5; CDR3 protein: CASSASETQYF
clone size: once; V gene: TRBV24-1; CDR3 length: 12; D gene: -; J gene: TRBJ1-2; CDR3 protein: CATSDWGGSYTF
clone size: -; V gene: TRBV5-1; CDR3 length: 13; D gene: -; J gene: TRBJ1-1; CDR3 protein: CASSSQGGTEAFF
clone size: once; V gene: TRBV5-6; CDR3 length: 14; D gene: TRBD1; J gene: TRBJ1-1; CDR3 protein: CASSLPGGKGEAFF
clone size: -; V gene: TRBV7-9; CDR3 length: 14; D gene: TRBD1; J gene: TRBJ1-5; CDR3 protein: CASSPGTEGQPQHF
clone size: -; V gene: TRBV10-2; CDR3 length: 13; D gene: -; J gene: TRBJ1-2; CDR3 protein: CASSHRERYGYTF
clone size: -; V gene: TRBV7-7; CDR3 length: 14; D gene: -; J gene: TRBJ2-3; CDR3 protein: CASSLEGVPDTQYF
clone size: -; V gene: TRBV9; CDR3 length: 15; D gene: -; J gene: TRBJ1-1; CDR3 protein: CASSPGVGGNTEAFF
clone size: -; V gene: TRBV18; CDR3 length: 15; D gene: -; J gene: TRBJ1-4; CDR3 protein: CASSQNRGDNEKLFF
clone size: once; V gene: TRBV28; CDR3 length: 14; D gene: -; J gene: TRBJ2-5; CDR3 protein: CASSFIGLGETQYF
clone size: -; V gene: TRBV27; CDR3 length: 16; D gene: TRBD1; J gene: TRBJ1-3; CDR3 protein: CASSFIGGASGNTIYF
clone size: -; V gene: TRBV7-9; CDR3 length: 14; D gene: TRBD2; J gene: TRBJ2-1; CDR3 protein: CASSFGTSGNEQFF
clone size: -; V gene: TRBV10-3; CDR3 length: 15; D gene: -; J gene: TRBJ1-1; CDR3 protein: CAISASGILNTEAFF
clone size: -; V gene: TRBV7-9; CDR3 length: 14; D gene: -; J gene: TRBJ1-4; CDR3 protein: CASGRTQAREKLFF